The rows below give T cell receptor beta chains drawn from one sample of a study of blood T cell repertoires in COVID-19. Method: immunoSEQ multiplex PCR; TCRdb's copy keeps in-frame clones and lacks some. Here the sample spans more than 400,000 clones, approximately 85% being singletons. Sample: peripheral blood. The source of these receptors is a human donor in a cohort sampled during active COVID-19. Both conserved end residues are part of each CDR3. The order of the fields is clone size, J gene, V gene, D gene, CDR3 DNA, CDR3 protein. The D gene is left open where the match is weak. Clone size appears in some rows only: once, few, many, or a class for an expanded clone.

abundance: NA
j_gene: TRBJ2-5
v_gene: TRBV11-2
d_gene: NA
CDR3nt: TGTGCCAGCAGCAATAGAGGGTACCAAGAGACCCAGTACTTC
CDR3aa: CASSNRGYQETQYF

abundance: NA
j_gene: TRBJ2-6
v_gene: TRBV6-6
d_gene: NA
CDR3nt: TGTGCCAGCAGGCGAACCAGGGGAAGGGACGCCTCTGGGGCCAACGTCCTGACTTTC
CDR3aa: CASRRTRGRDASGANVLTF

abundance: NA
j_gene: TRBJ1-6
v_gene: TRBV5-1
d_gene: TRBD1
CDR3nt: TGCGCCAGCAGCCTGGGACAGTCCAGCTCCTATAATTCACCCCTCCACTTT
CDR3aa: CASSLGQSSSYNSPLHF

abundance: once
j_gene: TRBJ2-1
v_gene: TRBV30
d_gene: NA
CDR3nt: TGTGCCTGGGGCACTAGCCACAATGAGCAGTTCTTC
CDR3aa: CAWGTSHNEQFF

abundance: NA
j_gene: TRBJ1-1
v_gene: TRBV7-3
d_gene: NA
CDR3nt: TGTGCCAGCAGCTTCTATTCCGACACTGAAGCTTTCTTT
CDR3aa: CASSFYSDTEAFF

abundance: once
j_gene: TRBJ2-1
v_gene: TRBV7-3
d_gene: NA
CDR3nt: TGTGCCAGCGGGCAGAGCTCCTACAATGAGCAGTTCTTC
CDR3aa: CASGQSSYNEQFF

abundance: once
j_gene: TRBJ2-1
v_gene: TRBV27
d_gene: NA
CDR3nt: TGTGCCAGCAGTTCCGGACTACCTTTCCCCAATGAGCAGTTCTTC
CDR3aa: CASSSGLPFPNEQFF

abundance: NA
j_gene: TRBJ1-4
v_gene: TRBV6-5
d_gene: NA
CDR3nt: TGTGCCAGCAGTAGACTAGGACACCCGAATCAACTGTTTTTT
CDR3aa: CASSRLGHPNQLFF

abundance: NA
j_gene: TRBJ1-2
v_gene: TRBV30
d_gene: NA
CDR3nt: TGTGCCTGGGGGCCTTTCACCTCAGCGGCACAGAATGGCTACACCTTC
CDR3aa: CAWGPFTSAAQNGYTF

abundance: once
j_gene: TRBJ2-1
v_gene: TRBV18
d_gene: NA
CDR3nt: TGTGCCAGCTCACCCCCCTCTAACGTCAATGAGCAGTTCTTC
CDR3aa: CASSPPSNVNEQFF

abundance: NA
j_gene: TRBJ2-1
v_gene: TRBV4-1
d_gene: TRBD2
CDR3nt: TGCGCCAGCAGCCAAGCGGGGCTAGCGGGAGTTCAGGAGCAGTTCTTC
CDR3aa: CASSQAGLAGVQEQFF

abundance: NA
j_gene: TRBJ2-7
v_gene: TRBV11-3
d_gene: NA
CDR3nt: TGTGCCAGCAGCTTAGGGGGAGTCGGATCCTACGAGCAGTACTTC
CDR3aa: CASSLGGVGSYEQYF

abundance: NA
j_gene: TRBJ2-7
v_gene: TRBV11-2
d_gene: TRBD1
CDR3nt: TGTGCCAGCAGCCCCTGGGGGACAGGCAGATCCTACGAGCAGTACTTC
CDR3aa: CASSPWGTGRSYEQYF

abundance: NA
j_gene: TRBJ2-5
v_gene: TRBV30
d_gene: NA
CDR3nt: TGTGCCTGGATAGGCGGGGTTACACAAGAGACCCAGTACTTC
CDR3aa: CAWIGGVTQETQYF

abundance: NA
j_gene: TRBJ1-3
v_gene: TRBV5-5
d_gene: NA
CDR3nt: TGTGCCAGCGGCCAGACAGGTTCTGGAAACACCATATATTTT
CDR3aa: CASGQTGSGNTIYF

abundance: few
j_gene: TRBJ2-5
v_gene: TRBV28
d_gene: TRBD1
CDR3nt: TGTGCCAGCAGCCGGACAGGGGAAGAGACCCAGTACTTC
CDR3aa: CASSRTGEETQYF

abundance: NA
j_gene: TRBJ1-1
v_gene: TRBV19
d_gene: TRBD1
CDR3nt: TGTGCCAGTAGTAAGACAGGGGTGAACACTGAAGCTTTCTTT
CDR3aa: CASSKTGVNTEAFF

abundance: NA
j_gene: TRBJ1-5
v_gene: TRBV28
d_gene: NA
CDR3nt: TGTGCCAGCAGTTTAGAACGGTCGGGATGGCCCCAGCATTTT
CDR3aa: CASSLERSGWPQHF

abundance: once
j_gene: TRBJ2-7
v_gene: TRBV19
d_gene: NA
CDR3nt: TGTGCCAGTAGTATCGGCCGGACAGCGGCCTACGAGCAGTACTTC
CDR3aa: CASSIGRTAAYEQYF

abundance: NA
j_gene: TRBJ1-1
v_gene: TRBV27
d_gene: NA
CDR3nt: TGTGCCAGCAGTTTATCCTTCTCGAGGAACACTGAAGCTTTCTTT
CDR3aa: CASSLSFSRNTEAFF

abundance: NA
j_gene: TRBJ1-2
v_gene: TRBV7-2
d_gene: TRBD1
CDR3nt: TGTGCCAGCAGCCCGGGACAGTCCTATGGCTACACCTTC
CDR3aa: CASSPGQSYGYTF

abundance: NA
j_gene: TRBJ2-5
v_gene: TRBV4-2
d_gene: NA
CDR3nt: TGTGCCAGCAGCCAAGATGGGTTTCGCGGAGGGCCCACCCAAGAGACCCAGTACTTC
CDR3aa: CASSQDGFRGGPTQETQYF

abundance: NA
j_gene: TRBJ2-1
v_gene: TRBV30
d_gene: TRBD2
CDR3nt: TGTGCCTGGGCATTTGGGACTAGCGGGATCAATGAGCAGTTCTTC
CDR3aa: CAWAFGTSGINEQFF

abundance: once
j_gene: TRBJ2-4
v_gene: TRBV7-2
d_gene: TRBD2
CDR3nt: TGTGCCAGCAGCGCTCAGGGTAGCGGGAGGACGAAGCTCCGAAACATTCAGTACTTC
CDR3aa: CASSAQGSGRTKLRNIQYF

abundance: NA
j_gene: TRBJ1-1
v_gene: TRBV19
d_gene: NA
CDR3nt: TGTGCCAGTAGTAAAACGGGGAACACTGAAGCTTTCTTT
CDR3aa: CASSKTGNTEAFF

abundance: NA
j_gene: TRBJ2-5
v_gene: TRBV7-9
d_gene: NA
CDR3nt: TGTGCCAGCAGCCCCACAGGGGAGACCCAGTACTTC
CDR3aa: CASSPTGETQYF

abundance: NA
j_gene: TRBJ1-3
v_gene: TRBV19
d_gene: TRBD1
CDR3nt: TGTGCCAGTGGACAGGGGATCGACACCATATATTTT
CDR3aa: CASGQGIDTIYF

abundance: few
j_gene: TRBJ1-3
v_gene: TRBV19
d_gene: TRBD1
CDR3nt: TGTGCCAGTAGTTTACCAGGGGGTACCAGCTCTGGAAACACCATATATTTT
CDR3aa: CASSLPGGTSSGNTIYF

abundance: NA
j_gene: TRBJ2-5
v_gene: TRBV7-9
d_gene: TRBD1
CDR3nt: TGTGCCAGCAGCCGACAGGGACAAGAGACCCAGTACTTC
CDR3aa: CASSRQGQETQYF

abundance: NA
j_gene: TRBJ2-7
v_gene: TRBV3-1/TRBV3-2
d_gene: NA
CDR3nt: TGTGCCAGCAGCCAAGAGGGGGGGGCCGGAGAGCAGTACTTC
CDR3aa: CASSQEGGAGEQYF

abundance: few
j_gene: TRBJ2-1
v_gene: TRBV3-1/TRBV3-2
d_gene: TRBD2
CDR3nt: TGTGCCAGCAGCCGGTCTGGGACTAGCGGGTCCGAGCAGTTCTTC
CDR3aa: CASSRSGTSGSEQFF

abundance: NA
j_gene: TRBJ2-7
v_gene: TRBV27
d_gene: TRBD1
CDR3nt: TGTGCCAGCGTTGGGGGTGGGACAGGGGGCACTGAGCAGTACTTC
CDR3aa: CASVGGGTGGTEQYF

abundance: NA
j_gene: TRBJ2-5
v_gene: TRBV25-1
d_gene: NA
CDR3nt: TGTGCCAGCAGTGAAGGGAGTAGGGGGAAGGGGGAGACCCAGTACTTC
CDR3aa: CASSEGSRGKGETQYF

abundance: NA
j_gene: TRBJ2-7
v_gene: TRBV19
d_gene: NA
CDR3nt: TGTGCCAGCTCCTCGGGGGCCTACGAGCAGTACTTC
CDR3aa: CASSSGAYEQYF

abundance: NA
j_gene: TRBJ2-7
v_gene: TRBV11-2
d_gene: TRBD1
CDR3nt: TGTGCCAGCAACCTATTTACGGGACAGGGATTGGGCAAGTACTTC
CDR3aa: CASNLFTGQGLGKYF

abundance: few
j_gene: TRBJ1-1
v_gene: TRBV5-1
d_gene: NA
CDR3nt: TGCGCCAGCAGCTTGTCGTCCCCGACTCGGAACACTGAAGCTTTCTTT
CDR3aa: CASSLSSPTRNTEAFF

abundance: NA
j_gene: TRBJ2-1
v_gene: TRBV4-1
d_gene: TRBD2
CDR3nt: TGCGCCAGCAGCCAAGATTACAGCGGGGCTTACAATGAGCAGTTCTTC
CDR3aa: CASSQDYSGAYNEQFF

abundance: NA
j_gene: TRBJ2-6
v_gene: TRBV19
d_gene: TRBD1
CDR3nt: TGTGCCAGTAGAGGACAGGGTGGCTCTGGGGCCAACGTCCTGACTTTC
CDR3aa: CASRGQGGSGANVLTF

abundance: NA
j_gene: TRBJ1-4
v_gene: TRBV5-1
d_gene: NA
CDR3nt: TGCGCCAGCAGCTTGGGGACAGCAACTAATGAAAAACTGTTTTTT
CDR3aa: CASSLGTATNEKLFF

abundance: NA
j_gene: TRBJ1-5
v_gene: TRBV6-6
d_gene: TRBD1
CDR3nt: TGTGCCAGCAGTTACCTAGGACAGGCCGATCAGCCCCAGCATTTT
CDR3aa: CASSYLGQADQPQHF

abundance: NA
j_gene: TRBJ2-2
v_gene: TRBV4-1
d_gene: NA
CDR3nt: TGCGCCAGCAGCGTATTGAGGGGGGAGCTGTTTTTT
CDR3aa: CASSVLRGELFF

abundance: NA
j_gene: TRBJ2-3
v_gene: TRBV11-2
d_gene: TRBD2
CDR3nt: TGTGCCAGCAGCCAAACCGGGACTAAAACAGATACGCAGTATTTT
CDR3aa: CASSQTGTKTDTQYF

abundance: NA
j_gene: TRBJ2-7
v_gene: TRBV2
d_gene: NA
CDR3nt: TGTGCCAGCACAGGAGGGTACGGTTTTGGAGAGCAGTACTTC
CDR3aa: CASTGGYGFGEQYF

abundance: NA
j_gene: TRBJ1-2
v_gene: TRBV27
d_gene: TRBD1
CDR3nt: TGTGCCAGCAGTCGACAGGGTGCTAACTATGGCTACACCTTC
CDR3aa: CASSRQGANYGYTF

abundance: NA
j_gene: TRBJ2-7
v_gene: TRBV11-2
d_gene: TRBD1
CDR3nt: TGTGCCAGCAGCCCCGCAGGGGGCAGAAGCTACGAGCAGTACTTC
CDR3aa: CASSPAGGRSYEQYF

abundance: NA
j_gene: TRBJ2-5
v_gene: TRBV11-2
d_gene: TRBD2
CDR3nt: TGTGCCAGCAGGCTTCCAGGGCGGGAGGGAAAGGAGACCCAGTACTTC
CDR3aa: CASRLPGREGKETQYF

abundance: NA
j_gene: TRBJ2-5
v_gene: TRBV6-1
d_gene: NA
CDR3nt: TGTGCCAGCAGTGAGACAGTTGCATTCCAAGAGACCCAGTACTTC
CDR3aa: CASSETVAFQETQYF

abundance: NA
j_gene: TRBJ2-7
v_gene: TRBV19
d_gene: NA
CDR3nt: TGTGCCAGTAGTATATGGGAGGAACCCAGAATTTCCTACGATTCTGTGCAGTACTTC
CDR3aa: CASSIWEEPRISYDSVQYF

abundance: NA
j_gene: TRBJ2-6
v_gene: TRBV4-1
d_gene: TRBD2
CDR3nt: TGCGCCAGCAGCCAAGGCCGGACTAGCGGGACGAGCTCTGGGGCCAACGTCCTGACTTTC
CDR3aa: CASSQGRTSGTSSGANVLTF

abundance: NA
j_gene: TRBJ2-7
v_gene: TRBV9
d_gene: NA
CDR3nt: TGTGCCAGCAGCGTAGTTCCGGGGTCCCCTAACTTC
CDR3aa: CASSVVPGSPNF